Below are 8 T cell receptor beta chains sequenced from a single sample in a study of blood T cell repertoires in COVID-19. Produced via immunoSEQ multiplex PCR; TCRdb's table is partial and in-frame only. Among approximately 16,000 clones listed, around 88% were seen once. Sequencing was done on a sample of peripheral blood. The receptors come from a human donor in a cohort sampled during active COVID-19.

The rearrangement joins TRBV5-1 to TRBJ2-5; D is perhaps TRBD2 (6 bases). Germline CDR1 is SGHRS and CDR2 is YFSETQ. Trimming cost V 4 bases and J 4 bases, with 17 bases left between them. The CDR3 extends over 15 amino acids. The CDR3 DNA follows: TGCGCCAGCAGCAGGGACGCCCGGGGGAGAGAGACCCAGTACTTC. The encoded protein is CASSRDARGRETQYF.

The chain employs TRBV5-1 and TRBJ2-7; 7 nucleotides agree with TRBD1. V gave up 4 bases and J gave up 2 bases; unmatched junction bases: 12. The CDR3 totals 16 residues. Per the germline V gene, CDR1 is SGHRS and CDR2 is YFSETQ. The CDR3 DNA sequence: TGCGCCAGCAGCCCCCGGAATGACAGGGCAACCTACGAGCAGTACTTC. Translating gives CASSPRNDRATYEQYF. The variable domain in full, with the rest retrieved from reference TRBV5-1 and TRBJ2-7, is KAGVTQTPRYLIKTRGQQVTLSCSPISGHRSVSWYQQTPGQGLQFLFEYFSETQRNKGNFPGRFSGRQFSNSRSEMNVSTLELGDSALYLCASSPRNDRATYEQYFGPGTRLTVT.

V gene TRBV2 combines with J gene TRBJ1-1, with a weak D call TRBD1 (6 bases). The germline CDR1 and CDR2 sequences are SNHLY and FYNNEI. The CDR3 is 13 residues long. The ends were cut back, 1 base at V and 11 bases at J, with 14 bases in the middle. CDR3 protein: CASSEVRTGPAFF. Here the CDR3 DNA reads TGTGCCAGCAGTGAAGTCCGAACAGGGCCCGCTTTCTTT.

The genes are TRBV5-1 and TRBJ2-3, with 9 bases that match TRBD1. This CDR3 region has 15 residues. Germline values: CDR1 SGHRS, CDR2 YFSETQ. Trimming took 0 bases from V and 4 from J; bases not matched to a gene: 3. The CDR3 bases are TGCGCCAGCAGCTTGGTACAGGGGGCAGCAGATACGCAGTATTTT. It encodes CASSLVQGAADTQYF.

V and J are TRBV9 and TRBJ1-6, with a weak D call TRBD1 (5 bases). The CDR3 sequence is 16 residues long. The germline V and J ends were trimmed by 4 bases and 7 bases, with 18 bases remaining between them. Germline values: CDR1 SGDLS, CDR2 YYNGEE. This CDR3 reads CASSTHMEQANSPLHF. DNA of the CDR3: TGTGCCAGCAGCACGCATATGGAACAGGCAAATTCACCCCTCCACTTT.

The chain combines TRBV2 with TRBJ1-5; 7 bases are shared with TRBD1. CDR3 length equals 17 residues. Germline V gene data show CDR1 as SNHLY and CDR2 as FYNNEI. The trim removed 4 bases at V and 0 bases at J, leaving 9 bases unmatched. This CDR3 reads CASSVPGTGDSNQPQHF. For the CDR3, the DNA is TGTGCCAGCAGTGTACCCGGAACAGGGGATAGCAATCAGCCCCAGCATTTT.

This clone was counted a single time. This chain uses TRBV19 with TRBJ1-2; 7 nucleotides match TRBD1. The junction had 3 bases not matched to a gene; V was cut back by 0 bases and J by 8 bases. Germline CDR1 LNHDA, CDR2 SQIVND (reference sequence). CDR3 size: 13 residues. The CDR3 loop reads CASSIEGQRGYTF. The CDR3 nucleotides read TGTGCCAGTAGTATAGAGGGACAGCGAGGCTACACCTTC.

The rearrangement links TRBV7-2 to TRBJ2-1; a possible D gene is TRBD1 (7 bases). This CDR3 is 17 amino acids long. Between the trimmed V and J ends, which lost 5 bases and 7 bases, there was a span of 24 bases. Germline CDR1 is SGHTA and CDR2 is FQGNSA. This CDR3 reads CASSPAPQGGGSNEQFF. For the CDR3, the DNA is TGTGCCAGCAGCCCAGCCCCCCAGGGGGGCGGTAGTAATGAGCAGTTCTTC.